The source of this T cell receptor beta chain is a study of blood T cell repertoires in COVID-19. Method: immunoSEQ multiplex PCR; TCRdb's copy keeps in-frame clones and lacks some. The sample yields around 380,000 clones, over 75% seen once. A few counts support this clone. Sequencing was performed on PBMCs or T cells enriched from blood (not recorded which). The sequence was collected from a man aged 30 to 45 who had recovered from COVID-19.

As DNA, the CDR3 is TGTGCCAGCAGCAAAAGGCGCGGCACTGAAGCTTTCTTT. This translates into CASSKRRGTEAFF. The V gene is TRBV7-2, the J gene TRBJ1-1; no reliable D call. The CDR3 is 13 amino acids. Germline-derived CDR1 and CDR2 are SGHTA and FQGNSA. V gave up 5 bases and J gave up 4 bases, with 11 bases separating them. Complete variable domain (other parts from reference TRBV7-2 and TRBJ1-1): GAGVSQSPSNKVTEKGKDVELRCDPISGHTALYWYRQSLGQGLEFLIYFQGNSAPDKSGLPSDRFSAERTGGSVSTLTIQRTQQEDSAVYLCASSKRRGTEAFFGQGTRLTVV.